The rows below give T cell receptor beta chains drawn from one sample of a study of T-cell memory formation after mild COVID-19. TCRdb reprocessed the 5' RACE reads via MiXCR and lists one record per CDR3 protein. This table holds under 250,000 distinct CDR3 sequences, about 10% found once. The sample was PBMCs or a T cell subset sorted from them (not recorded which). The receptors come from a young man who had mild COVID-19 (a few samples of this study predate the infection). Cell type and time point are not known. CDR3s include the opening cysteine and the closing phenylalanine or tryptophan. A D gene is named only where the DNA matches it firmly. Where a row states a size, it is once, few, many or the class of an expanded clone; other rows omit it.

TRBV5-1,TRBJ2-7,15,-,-,CASRLRPYEAYEQYF,TGCGCCAGTCGATTGCGTCCCTACGAAGCCTACGAGCAGTACTTC
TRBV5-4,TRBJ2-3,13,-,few,CASSWIQGNTQYF,TGTGCCAGCAGTTGGATTCAGGGAAATACGCAGTATTTT
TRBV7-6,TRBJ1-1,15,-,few,CASSLATGLGGVAFF,TGTGCCAGCAGCTTAGCTACAGGGTTAGGAGGCGTAGCTTTCTTT
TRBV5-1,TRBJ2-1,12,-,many,CASSLVMGEQFF,TGCGCCAGCAGCTTGGTGATGGGTGAGCAGTTCTTC
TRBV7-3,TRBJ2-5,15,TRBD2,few,CASSPAGGGRKTQYF,TGTGCCAGCAGTCCCGCGGGCGGGGGACGAAAGACCCAGTACTTC
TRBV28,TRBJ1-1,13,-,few,CASSPPLRTEAFF,TGTGCCAGCAGTCCCCCCTTACGGACTGAAGCTTTCTTT
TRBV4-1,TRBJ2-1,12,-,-,CASSQEAREQFF,TGCGCCAGCAGCCAAGAGGCCCGTGAGCAGTTCTTC
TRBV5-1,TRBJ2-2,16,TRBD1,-,CASSVAGTGVTGELFF,TGCGCCAGCAGCGTTGCCGGGACAGGGGTCACCGGGGAGCTGTTTTTT
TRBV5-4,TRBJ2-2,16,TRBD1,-,CASSAKTGKDTGELFF,TGTGCCAGCAGCGCAAAGACAGGGAAGGACACCGGGGAGCTGTTTTTT
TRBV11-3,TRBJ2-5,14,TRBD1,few,CASSPRGQGGTQYF,TGTGCCAGCAGCCCGAGGGGACAGGGAGGGACCCAGTACTTC
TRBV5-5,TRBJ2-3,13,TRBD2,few,CASSLTSPDTQYF,TGTGCCAGCAGCCTGACTAGCCCAGATACGCAGTATTTT
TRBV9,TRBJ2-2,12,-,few,CASSLIVGELFF,TGTGCCAGCAGCCTAATAGTCGGGGAGCTGTTTTTT
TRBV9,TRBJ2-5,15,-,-,CASSVAGGLVETQYF,TGTGCCAGCAGCGTAGCGGGTGGACTGGTGGAGACCCAGTACTTC
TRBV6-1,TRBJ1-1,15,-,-,CASSEHRSLNTEAFF,TGTGCCAGCAGTGAACACAGGAGCTTGAACACTGAAGCTTTCTTT
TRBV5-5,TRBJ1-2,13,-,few,CASSWGVGYGYTF,TGTGCCAGCAGCTGGGGGGTCGGCTATGGCTACACCTTC
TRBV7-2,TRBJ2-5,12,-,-,CASSSARGAQYF,TGTGCCAGCAGCTCAGCGAGGGGGGCCCAGTACTTC
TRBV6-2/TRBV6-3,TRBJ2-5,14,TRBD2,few,CASSHLLAGETQYF,TGTGCCAGCAGCCACCTCCTAGCGGGGGAGACCCAGTACTTC